This TCR beta chain stems from a study of blood T cells in healthy people across ages. On the study more broadly: Template switching retrieved approximately one barcoded beta molecule for each two T cells.

Germline CDR1 is MNHNY and CDR2 is SVGAGI (reference sequence). This CDR3 has 13 residues. The V and J ends lost 6 bases and 4 bases, in that order; junction bases with no gene match: 4. In this sample, this clonotype turned up many times. Its specificity is not known. The study's findings and limits: Per-million-T-cell TCR beta diversity fell roughly linearly with age.

Through a sample-barcoded 5' primer and a J-beta primer mix, a second PCR was run for roughly 7 to 12 cycles. Every cDNA molecule bore a tag from a template-switch adaptor containing 12 random nucleotides. Samples each returned at least 3 million CDR3-containing paired-end reads. TCRdb itself ran the 5' RACE reads through MiXCR, one entry per CDR3 protein. The repertoire holds around 600,000 distinct CDR3 sequences, with around 50% as singletons. The V and J genes are TRBV6-6 and TRBJ2-7; 9 nucleotides match TRBD1. The sequence came from a man older than 75 in good health. The sample was blood. Here the CDR3 DNA reads TGTGCCAGCAGGTCCGGACAGGGGTACGAGCAGTACTTC. This gives the protein CASRSGQGYEQYF.